These 23 T cell receptor beta chains originate from one sample sequenced in a study of cytomegalovirus exposure and HLA in healthy donors. The PCR contained 60 Vbeta and 13 Jbeta primers. Some clones are missing from TCRdb's copy, which holds only in-frame ones; the method was immunoSEQ multiplex PCR. This sample contains approximately 120,000 clones. Sequencing used PBMCs. The receptors here all came from a man aged 30 to 39 in good health and CMV-seronegative.

CDR3 sequence: CASSRAPGITDTQYF. The CDR3 DNA is TGTGCCAGCAGCCGCGCTCCCGGGATCACAGATACGCAGTATTTT. The chain combines TRBV6-5 with TRBJ2-3, with D perhaps TRBD2 (5 bases). The V end lost 6 bases, the J end lost 2 bases, and 15 bases lay between the germline ends. The CDR3 runs 15 residues. CDR1 is MNHEY, CDR2 SVGAGI, per germline.

This chain uses TRBV9 with TRBJ2-5; 9 bases map to TRBD2. TRBJ2-7 matches the DNA end more closely, so the J call is doubtful. Per germline, CDR1 SGDLS and CDR2 YYNGEE. The CDR3 covers 13 residues. CDR3 in DNA: TGTGCCAGCAGCCCCGGACTAGCGACCGAGCAGTACTTC. Translating gives CASSPGLATEQYF.

The chain couples TRBV5-1 to TRBJ2-5; D may be TRBD2 (6 bases). The J call may be mistaken, given a closer DNA end match to TRBJ2-7. Germline lookup yields CDR1 SGHRS and CDR2 YFSETQ. The length of the CDR3 is 15 residues. The CDR3 nucleotides read TGCGCCAGCAGCTTGATGGTAGCGGTTTCCTACGAGCAGTACTTC. It is translated as CASSLMVAVSYEQYF.

V is TRBV21-1 and J is TRBJ2-1; the D call of TRBD1 is as the table states it, not checked on the DNA. TRBV21-1 is a recognized pseudogene. The CDR3 totals 14 residues. The DNA of the CDR3 is TGTGCCAGCAGCCCCCGACAGCACTACAATGAGCAGTTCTTC. Translating it yields CASSPRQHYNEQFF.

The rearrangement joins TRBV19 to TRBJ2-5, with D maybe TRBD1 (5 bases). The CDR3 totals 13 residues. Per germline, CDR1 LNHDA and CDR2 SQIVND (reference sequence). V was cut by 5 bases and J by 3 bases, with 10 bases left in between. CDR3 DNA: TGTGCCAGTAGTCCCAGGACAAAAGAGACCCAGTACTTC. Its protein product is CASSPRTKETQYF.

The chain has TRBV5-6 and TRBJ2-1, with 7 bases aligning to TRBD1. Looked up from germline, CDR1 is SGHDT and CDR2 is YYEEEE. J was trimmed by 0 bases and V by 4 bases; bases with no gene match: 7. This CDR3 comprises 16 residues. CDR3 region: CASSRPGQSSYNEQFF. CDR3 nucleotides: TGTGCCAGCAGCAGGCCGGGACAGAGCTCCTACAATGAGCAGTTCTTC. Based on the CDR3 plus reference TRBV5-6 and TRBJ2-1, the full variable domain is DAGVTQSPTHLIKTRGQQVTLRCSPKSGHDTVSWYQQALGQGPQFIFQYYEEEERQRGNFPDRFSGHQFPNYSSELNVNALLLGDSALYLCASSRPGQSSYNEQFFGPGTRLTVL.

The chain employs TRBV5-1 and TRBJ1-2, with D maybe TRBD1 (6 bases). Germline V gene sequence: CDR1 SGHRS, CDR2 YFSETQ. The CDR3 runs to 14 residues. V lost 2 bases, J lost 5 bases, and 13 bases lay in between. The CDR3 region is CASSLTQQGYGYTF. In nucleotides, the CDR3 is TGCGCCAGCAGCTTAACCCAACAGGGATATGGCTACACCTTC. The variable domain in full, completed from reference TRBV5-1 and TRBJ1-2, reads KAGVTQTPRYLIKTRGQQVTLSCSPISGHRSVSWYQQTPGQGLQFLFEYFSETQRNKGNFPGRFSGRQFSNSRSEMNVSTLELGDSALYLCASSLTQQGYGYTFGSGTRLTVV.

This chain joins TRBV30 and TRBJ2-3; D might be TRBD1 (6 bases). Germline V gene sequence: CDR1 GTSNPN, CDR2 SVGIG (reference sequence). Trimming pared 4 bases from V and 0 bases from J, leaving 14 bases between. CDR3 length: 15 residues. The CDR3: CAWIQGFSSTDTQYF. CDR3 in DNA: TGTGCCTGGATACAGGGATTCTCTAGCACAGATACGCAGTATTTT.

The J gene is TRBJ1-4, the V gene TRBV10-3; TRBD1 matches at 8 bases. The CDR3 totals 14 residues. CDR1 ENHRY and CDR2 SYGVKD come from the germline V gene. Trimming at V came to 3 bases and at J to 5 bases, leaving 2 bases not matched to a gene. In nucleotides, the CDR3 is TGTGCCATCAGTGAACGACAGGGGAATGAAAAACTGTTTTTT. This encodes CAISERQGNEKLFF.

The chain combines TRBV6-1 with TRBJ2-7; no clear D. Germline-derived CDR1 and CDR2 are MNHNS and SASEGT. Trimming cost V 2 bases and J 1 base, with 9 bases left between them. The CDR3 runs to 14 residues. CDR3 DNA: TGTGCCAGCAGTGAATTCCGGAGTTCCTACGAGCAGTACTTC. It translates to CASSEFRSSYEQYF.

This sequence joins TRBV7-3 and TRBJ1-1; no clear D. Germline lookup yields CDR1 SGHTA and CDR2 FQGTGA. The CDR3 covers 13 residues. Trimming took 4 bases from V and 1 from J, leaving 7 bases between them. The DNA for the CDR3 is TGTGCCAGCAGCTCCACCGGGAACACTGAAGCTTTCTTT. Its protein product is CASSSTGNTEAFF.

The J gene is TRBJ2-1, the V gene TRBV7-9; D gene unclear. Trimming pared 2 bases from V and 10 bases from J, leaving 15 bases between. The length of the CDR3 is 14 residues. CDR1 and CDR2 from the germline V gene are SEHNR and FQNEAQ (reference sequence). The CDR3, as DNA: TGTGCCAGCAGCTTATTCATGGCCTTGGAGGAGCAGTTCTTC. It yields the protein CASSLFMALEEQFF.

The chain has TRBV30 and TRBJ1-1; 9 nucleotides match TRBD1. The trim removed 3 bases at V and 5 bases at J, leaving 4 bases unmatched. CDR1 and CDR2 from the germline V gene are GTSNPN and SVGIG (reference sequence). The CDR3 has 13 amino acids. The CDR3 loop reads CAWRDRGWTEAFF. CDR3 DNA: TGTGCCTGGAGGGACAGGGGATGGACTGAAGCTTTCTTT.

The V and J genes are TRBV28 and TRBJ1-1, with 12 bases identical to TRBD1. Germline CDR1 is MDHEN and CDR2 is SYDVKM. CDR3 length: 15 amino acids. V shed 6 bases, J shed 11 bases, and the junction held 13 bases outside the gene matches. The CDR3 DNA sequence: TGTGCCAGCAGCCCACCCGGGACAGGGGGCGCGGTGGCTTTCTTT. Amino acids: CASSPPGTGGAVAFF.

The chain employs TRBV5-6 and TRBJ2-7; D perhaps matches TRBD1 (6 bases). From germline, CDR1 is SGHDT and CDR2 YYEEEE. The CDR3 has 14 amino acids. Between the trimmed V and J ends, which lost 4 bases and 3 bases, there was a span of 14 bases. CDR3 amino acids: CASSRYTGNYEQYF. In nucleotides, the CDR3 is TGTGCCAGCAGCCGATATACAGGGAACTACGAGCAGTACTTC.

V usage is TRBV7-6 and J usage is TRBJ2-7; 9 bases align to TRBD1. This CDR3 region has 16 residues. Germline CDR1 and CDR2: SGHVS and FNYEAQ. V lost 1 base, J lost 3 bases, and 7 bases stayed unmatched. The CDR3 DNA follows: TGTGCCAGCAGCTTAGACCCGGGACAGGGCGTCTACGAGCAGTACTTC. This encodes CASSLDPGQGVYEQYF. Looking up the rest from reference TRBV7-6 and TRBJ2-7 gives the full variable domain: GAGVSQSPRYKVTKRGQDVALRCDPISGHVSLYWYRQALGQGPEFLTYFNYEAQQDKSGLPNDRFSAERPEGSISTLTIQRTEQRDSAMYRCASSLDPGQGVYEQYFGPGTRLTVT.

The chain joins TRBV4-1 to TRBJ2-7; 10 nucleotides match TRBD1. V was pared by 4 bases and J by 5 bases, with 14 bases of the junction left unmatched. Per the germline V gene, CDR1 is MGHRA and CDR2 is YSYEKL. CDR3 length: 17 residues. The CDR3 DNA is TGCGCCAGCAGCCCATATACCGGGACAGGGGTCCCGAACGAGCAGTACTTC. Its protein is CASSPYTGTGVPNEQYF.

V is TRBV6-5 and J is TRBJ2-5; the match to TRBD1 covers 8 bases. CDR1 is MNHEY, CDR2 SVGAGI, per germline. Trimming took 7 bases from V and 3 from J; bases not matched to a gene: 1. This CDR3 has 12 residues. The CDR3 region has the DNA TGTGCCAGCAAGACAGGGGAAGAGACCCAGTACTTC. Translated: CASKTGEETQYF.

CDR3 in amino acids: CASSGLNSPLHF. In nucleotides, the CDR3 is TGTGCCAGCAGTGGACTAAATTCACCCCTCCACTTT. V usage is TRBV25-1 and J usage is TRBJ1-6, with unresolved D. The CDR3 loop spans 12 amino acids. V lost 4 bases to trimming and J lost 7 bases, with 5 bases between them. The germline CDR1 and CDR2 sequences are MGHDK and SYGVNS.

The CDR3 DNA reads as TGTGCCAGTAGTATTCCCTATGCGGTGAACACCGGGGAGCTGTTTTTT. The encoded protein is CASSIPYAVNTGELFF. The chain links TRBV19 to TRBJ2-2, with no clear D. Germline assignment: CDR1 LNHDA and CDR2 SQIVND (reference sequence). The V gene lost 3 bases and the J gene lost 1 base, with 12 bases spanning the gap. The CDR3 is 16 residues long.

The chain uses TRBV10-3 and TRBJ1-2; 10 positions agree with TRBD1. Germline V gives CDR1 ENHRY, CDR2 SYGVKD. This CDR3 contains 18 residues. Unmatched junction bases numbered 17, after V lost 6 bases and J lost 4 bases. As DNA, the CDR3 is TGTGCCATCAGAAGTGGGACAGGGGTGGGAAGGCACGGCTATGGCTACACCTTC. Its protein is CAIRSGTGVGRHGYGYTF.

The CDR3, as DNA: TGCGCCAGCAGCTTGCTAGGACTAGGTCCAGATACGCAGTATTTT. It codes for CASSLLGLGPDTQYF. The chain couples TRBV5-1 to TRBJ2-3; 7 nucleotides match TRBD2. This CDR3 spans 15 amino acids. Trimming at V came to 1 base and at J to 4 bases, leaving 6 bases not matched to a gene. Germline CDR1 reads SGHRS; CDR2 reads YFSETQ.

V usage is TRBV7-9 and J usage is TRBJ1-2, with D maybe TRBD1 (6 bases). The CDR3 has 13 residues. The germline CDR1 and CDR2 sequences are SEHNR and FQNEAQ (reference sequence). Trimming left V 5 bases short and J 6 bases short, with 13 bases between. This CDR3 is CASSRPGHHGYTF. The CDR3 nucleotides read TGTGCCAGCAGCCGCCCGGGACACCATGGCTACACCTTC.